This record looks at one T cell receptor beta chain sequence and its context. This specimen comes from a study of CXCR3-negative and CXCR3-positive naive CD8 T cells. The CDR3 contains 15 residues. Germline values: CDR1 MDHEN, CDR2 SYDVKM. The authors made the TRB cDNA libraries by 5' RACE using UMI labels. TCRdb re-called the 5' RACE reads; one entry per CDR3 protein, DNA not given. This listing includes 100,000 to 150,000 distinct CDR3 sequences. Within the CD8+ T cell compartment, naive cells were CD45RO-CCR7+CD27+CD95-. The chain employs TRBV28 and TRBJ2-7; TCRdb indicates TRBD1, and absent DNA this call remains unverified. Input material: naive CXCR3- CD8+ T cells from blood. Regarding subset: CD45RO-CCR7+CD27+CD95- naive CD8+ T cells lacking CXCR3 (TNR3-). This TCR was sampled from a human donor in good health. Some clones in this sample may be carry-over from other donors' samples. The CDR3 reads CASSKPGQGAHEQYF.